This T cell receptor beta chain was identified during a study of T-cell reconstitution after alpha-beta-depleted transplantation in children. Researchers prepared the TCRbeta library using unique molecular identifiers, the study reports. TCRdb independently ran MiXCR on the PCR reads; one entry per CDR3 protein. The sample comprises some 500,000 distinct CDR3 sequences, about 31% of which are singletons, and 2% to 3% rests with the top ten. The CDR3 has 14 residues. V was shortened by 8 bases and J by 3 bases, with 16 bases between the two germline ends. Germline-derived CDR1 and CDR2 are LNHNV and YYDKDF (reference sequence).

This clonotype originated in a human donor who donated a stem cell graft to a child with aplastic anemia. The sequences come from PBMCs from the stem cell graft donor, collected from the stem cell graft. This chain joins TRBV15 and TRBJ1-1, with a tentative D call TRBD1 (5 bases). The CDR3 nucleotides read TGTGCCACCGGGGACGGAGGGAGGGACACTGAAGCTTTCTTT. It yields the protein CATGDGGRDTEAFF.